The 22 T cell receptor beta chains listed next were all sequenced from one sample in a study of T cells in tuberculosis listed by TCRdb under 2018. Read against the paper, the sample's time point label means: new active TB diagnosis, blood taken before or within 7 days of starting treatment. Library creation used the immunoSEQ multiplex PCR assay. Imported from immuneACCESS, the table was reduced by TCRdb to in-frame sequences with V and J called. These copies leave out some clones; in studies compared against another copy, an unresolved V gene accounts for under half, and the cause of the remainder is not known. The sample includes fewer than 35,000 clones, with roughly 83% observed a single time. Under 6.5% of the sample is in the top ten clones. Sequencing was performed on PBMCs, taken at tuberculosis diagnosis. The receptors stem from an adult with tuberculosis.

This rearrangement joins TRBV7-3 to TRBJ2-7, with a tentative D call TRBD2 (6 bases). The CDR3 length is 14 residues. The germline CDR1 and CDR2 sequences are SGHTA and FQGTGA. The V gene lost 5 bases and the J gene lost 4 bases, with 15 bases spanning the gap. The DNA for the CDR3 is TGTGCCAGCAGCCTTGGCGGGGCAGGATACGAGCAGTACTTC. Translation gives CASSLGGAGYEQYF.

V is TRBV6-6 and J is TRBJ1-2; 8 positions match TRBD1. V shed 6 bases and J 2 bases; nucleotides not matched to a gene: 5. This CDR3 is 14 amino acids long. The germline V gene has CDR1 MNHNY and CDR2 SVGAGI (reference sequence). CDR3 sequence reads: CASRPQGANYGYTF. CDR3 nucleotides: TGTGCCAGCAGACCCCAGGGGGCCAACTATGGCTACACCTTC.

The chain employs TRBV7-2 and TRBJ1-1; 9 bases are a match to TRBD1. With V trimmed by 2 bases and J by 4 bases, 5 bases remained unmatched. The CDR3 contains 15 residues. Per the germline V gene, CDR1 is SGHTA and CDR2 is FQGNSA. The DNA of the CDR3 is TGTGCCAGCAGCTTACCTAGACAGGGGGGCACTGAAGCTTTCTTT. Its protein is CASSLPRQGGTEAFF.

DNA for the CDR3: TGCGCCAGCAGCCGAAGGGAGGGGGTCCCAGATACGCAGTATTTT. Translating it yields CASSRREGVPDTQYF. The rearrangement joins TRBV4-1 to TRBJ2-3; possible D gene TRBD2, 7 bases. V shed 4 bases and J shed 4 bases, with 15 bases lying between them. The CDR3 is made up of 15 amino acids. The germline CDR1 and CDR2 sequences are MGHRA and YSYEKL.

V gene TRBV7-2 combines with J gene TRBJ2-3; the match to TRBD2 covers 9 bases. J gave up 3 bases and V 3 bases, and 4 bases lay outside the gene matches. Germline V gene sequence: CDR1 SGHTA, CDR2 FQGNSA. There are 15 residues in the CDR3. CDR3 coding DNA: TGTGCCAGCAGCTTCCAGCGGGGGGCGACAGATACGCAGTATTTT. Translated: CASSFQRGATDTQYF.

The chain joins TRBV28 to TRBJ2-7, with unresolved D. Germline V gene sequence: CDR1 MDHEN, CDR2 SYDVKM. The CDR3 consists of 13 residues. Trimming removed 4 bases from V and 0 bases from J, with 7 bases in between. As DNA, the CDR3 is TGTGCCAGCAGTTCACAGACCTCCTACGAGCAGTACTTC. Translating it yields CASSSQTSYEQYF.

The V and J genes are TRBV10-2 and TRBJ2-1, with 14 bases fitting TRBD2. The trim removed 6 bases at V and 8 bases at J, leaving 3 bases unmatched. CDR3 length: 14 amino acids. Germline loops: CDR1 WSHSY, CDR2 SAAADI. CDR3 in amino acids: CASSGTSGGHEQFF. In DNA, the CDR3 is TGCGCCAGCAGCGGGACTAGCGGGGGACATGAGCAGTTCTTC.

The V and J genes are TRBV5-1 and TRBJ2-3, with 15 bases fitting TRBD2. The CDR3 runs 17 residues. Unmatched junction bases numbered 3, after V lost 4 bases and J lost 0 bases. In germline, CDR1 is SGHRS, CDR2 YFSETQ. The CDR3 nucleotides read TGCGCCAGCAGCCCTGGACTAGCGGGAGGGAGCACAGATACGCAGTATTTT. The encoded protein is CASSPGLAGGSTDTQYF.

This clone was counted a single time. This chain uses TRBV27 with TRBJ2-1; D is unclear. The CDR3 covers 13 residues. Trimming shortened V by 3 bases and J by 2 bases, and 5 bases separated the two germline ends. Germline V gene data show CDR1 as MNHEY and CDR2 as SMNVEV (reference sequence). The CDR3 nucleotides read TGTGCCAGCAGTTTCCATGCCTACAATGAGCAGTTCTTC. It encodes CASSFHAYNEQFF.

The chain combines TRBV28 with TRBJ1-2; no clear D. The CDR3 spans 14 residues. Germline-derived CDR1 and CDR2 are MDHEN and SYDVKM. Trimming took off 4 bases at V and 0 bases at J, with 9 bases between the two ends. The CDR3 protein is CASSSLGTNYGYTF. The CDR3 region has the DNA TGTGCCAGCAGTTCCCTCGGGACTAACTATGGCTACACCTTC.

The V call is TRBV19, the J call TRBJ1-2, with no clear D. Trimming stripped 5 bases from V and 5 bases from J, with 12 bases between. CDR1 and CDR2 from the germline V gene are LNHDA and SQIVND (reference sequence). The CDR3 totals 13 residues. CDR3 residues: CASSGGNLYGYTF. The CDR3 region has the DNA TGTGCCAGTAGTGGCGGGAATTTATATGGCTACACCTTC.

The chain employs TRBV13 and TRBJ2-1; D perhaps matches TRBD2 (5 bases). Trimming removed 3 bases at V and 3 bases at J, with 15 bases between. The CDR3 is 16 residues long. Germline CDR1 PRHDT, CDR2 FYEKMQ (reference sequence). Written as DNA, the CDR3 is TGTGCCAGCAGCTTCCCACCCGCGAGGGTCTACAATGAGCAGTTCTTC. Protein: CASSFPPARVYNEQFF.

The sample holds a few counts of this clone. The V gene is TRBV30, the J gene TRBJ2-7; 7 bases match TRBD2. The V segment lost 3 bases and the J segment 3 bases; nucleotides outside the gene matches: 11. CDR3 length: 15 amino acids. Per germline, CDR1 GTSNPN and CDR2 SVGIG (reference sequence). Here the CDR3 reads CAWSGGGDTGYEQYF. As DNA, the CDR3 is TGTGCCTGGAGCGGGGGAGGGGATACGGGCTACGAGCAGTACTTC.

This clone was seen a handful of times. CDR3 bases: TGTGCCAGCAGTGAGGGACAGGGGGCGACCTATGGCTACACCTTC. Its protein product is CASSEGQGATYGYTF. The rearrangement uses TRBV6-1 and TRBJ1-2; 12 bases are a match to TRBD1. The CDR3 is 15 residues long. CDR1 and CDR2 (germline): MNHNS, SASEGT. The junction had 3 bases not matched to a gene; V was cut back by 3 bases and J by 4 bases.

This chain links TRBV6-1 with TRBJ2-1, with 14 bases that match TRBD2. The CDR3 runs to 17 residues. The germline V gene encodes CDR1 MNHNS and CDR2 SASEGT. J gave up 8 bases and V 4 bases, and 10 bases lay outside the gene matches. The CDR3 loop reads CASSGRTSGRRGDEQFF. Here the CDR3 DNA reads TGTGCCAGCAGTGGACGGACTAGCGGGAGGAGAGGCGATGAGCAGTTCTTC.

The chain combines TRBV9 with TRBJ1-4, with D maybe TRBD1 (5 bases). V lost 7 bases, J lost 5 bases, and 15 bases lay in between. The germline V gene encodes CDR1 SGDLS and CDR2 YYNGEE. There are 14 residues in the CDR3. This chain's CDR3 is CASAEGPPNEKLFF. CDR3 sequence (DNA): TGTGCCAGCGCGGAGGGGCCACCGAATGAAAAACTGTTTTTT.

The V call is TRBV15, the J call TRBJ1-5, with a possible D match to TRBD1 (6 bases). The CDR3 consists of 13 residues. V gave up 9 bases and J gave up 7 bases, with 16 bases separating them. Germline CDR1 is LNHNV and CDR2 is YYDKDF (reference sequence). The CDR3 DNA reads TGTGCCACGAGTCGACAGGCACGGCAGCCCCAGCATTTT. Translation: CATSRQARQPQHF.

A remark on this clone: Within the sample, other DNA sequences also encode this same CDR3. This chain uses TRBV11-2 with TRBJ2-7; TRBD2 matches at 7 bases. The CDR3 runs 13 residues. Germline CDR1 SGHAT, CDR2 FQNNGV. V lost 1 base, J lost 6 bases, and 3 bases stayed unmatched. The CDR3 nucleotides are TGTGCCAGCAGCTTAGCGGGGGGACTCGAGCAGTACTTC. It is translated as CASSLAGGLEQYF.

This chain connects TRBV15 to TRBJ2-7, with D tentatively TRBD1 (6 bases). Germline assignment: CDR1 LNHNV and CDR2 YYDKDF (reference sequence). The CDR3 has 15 amino acids. V was trimmed by 0 bases and J by 0 bases, leaving 9 bases between them. CDR3 amino acids: CATSREGASSYEQYF. The DNA of the CDR3 is TGTGCCACCAGCAGAGAGGGGGCCAGCTCCTACGAGCAGTACTTC.

This clone is a singleton in its sample. The chain couples TRBV4-1 to TRBJ2-5; the D gene is possibly TRBD2 (6 bases). CDR1 is MGHRA and CDR2 is YSYEKL in the germline V gene. The CDR3 is made up of 11 amino acids. V lost 6 bases to trimming and J lost 4 bases, with 6 bases between them. CDR3 sequence (DNA): TGCGCCAGCAGGGGGGGAGAGACCCAGTACTTC. Its translation is CASRGGETQYF.

This chain uses TRBV5-3 with TRBJ1-1; TRBD1 matches 9 bases. TRBV5-3 is given ORF status, its function remaining uncertain. The CDR3 is 15 residues long. Trimming took 6 bases from V and 3 from J; bases not matched to a gene: 9. The CDR3 nucleotides read TGTGCCAGAACCACCGACAGGGGGTGCTACACTGAAGCTTTCTTT. Translating it yields CARTTDRGCYTEAFF.

The sample holds one count of this clone. The chain joins TRBV7-9 to TRBJ1-2; D is undetermined. Germline CDR1 reads SEHNR; CDR2 reads FQNEAQ (reference sequence). V was cut by 2 bases and J by 4 bases, with 11 bases left in between. The CDR3 sequence is 14 residues long. The CDR3: CASSLKDSLYGYTF. In DNA, the CDR3 is TGTGCCAGCAGCTTAAAAGACTCACTCTATGGCTACACCTTC.